This T cell receptor (beta chain) was identified during a study of OX40 agonist ivuxolimab in advanced cancers. Libraries were prepared by immunoSEQ multiplex PCR; TCRdb keeps only in-frame clonotypes and omits some of them. The sample has tens of thousands of clones, roughly 94% seen once. Germline V gene sequence: CDR1 MNHEY, CDR2 SMNVEV (reference sequence). CDR3 length equals 16 residues. After removal of 1 base from V and 8 bases from J, the junction contained 8 bases not matched to a gene. Sequencing was performed on CD4+ or CD8+ T cells sorted from blood, taken in a trial of the OX40 agonist ivuxolimab. This clonotype was obtained from an adult with an advanced solid tumor such as melanoma, head and neck, liver or kidney cancer. This chain connects TRBV27 to TRBJ2-1, with TRBD2 matching 10 bases. DNA of the CDR3: TGTGCCAGCAGTTTATTTGGAGCGGGGGGGCCCCATGAGCAGTTCTTC. This gives the protein CASSLFGAGGPHEQFF.